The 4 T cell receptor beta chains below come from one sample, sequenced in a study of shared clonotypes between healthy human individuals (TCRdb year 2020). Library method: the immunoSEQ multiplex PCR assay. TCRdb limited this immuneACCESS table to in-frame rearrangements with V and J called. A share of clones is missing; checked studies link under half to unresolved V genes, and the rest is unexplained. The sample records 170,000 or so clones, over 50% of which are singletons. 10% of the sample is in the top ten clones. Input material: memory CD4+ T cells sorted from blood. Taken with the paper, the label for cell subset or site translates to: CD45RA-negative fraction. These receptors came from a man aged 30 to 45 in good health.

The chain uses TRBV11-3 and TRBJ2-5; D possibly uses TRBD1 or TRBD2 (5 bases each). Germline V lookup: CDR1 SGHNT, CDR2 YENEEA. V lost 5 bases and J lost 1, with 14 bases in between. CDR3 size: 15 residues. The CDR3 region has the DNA TGTGCCAGCAGCCCCCGGCCGGGGCCCCAAGAGACCCAGTACTTC. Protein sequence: CASSPRPGPQETQYF.

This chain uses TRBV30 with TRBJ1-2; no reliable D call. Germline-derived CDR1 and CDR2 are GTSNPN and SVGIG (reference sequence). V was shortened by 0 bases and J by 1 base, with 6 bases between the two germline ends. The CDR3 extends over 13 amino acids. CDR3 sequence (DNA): TGTGCCTGGAGTGTCGGTTATAACTATGGCTACACCTTC. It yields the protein CAWSVGYNYGYTF.

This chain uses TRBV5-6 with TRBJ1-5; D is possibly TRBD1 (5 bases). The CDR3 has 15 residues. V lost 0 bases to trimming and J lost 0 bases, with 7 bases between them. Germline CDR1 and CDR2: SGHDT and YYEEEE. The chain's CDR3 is CASSLAGLSNQPQHF. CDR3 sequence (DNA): TGTGCCAGCAGCTTGGCAGGGCTTAGCAATCAGCCCCAGCATTTT.

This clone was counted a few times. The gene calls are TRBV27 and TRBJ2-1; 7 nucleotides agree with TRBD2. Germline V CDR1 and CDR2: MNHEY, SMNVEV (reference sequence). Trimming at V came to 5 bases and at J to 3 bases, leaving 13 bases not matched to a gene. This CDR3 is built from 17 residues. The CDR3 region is CASSPSAIGRSYNEQFF. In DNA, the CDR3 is TGTGCCAGCAGTCCCTCAGCCATCGGGAGGAGCTACAATGAGCAGTTCTTC.